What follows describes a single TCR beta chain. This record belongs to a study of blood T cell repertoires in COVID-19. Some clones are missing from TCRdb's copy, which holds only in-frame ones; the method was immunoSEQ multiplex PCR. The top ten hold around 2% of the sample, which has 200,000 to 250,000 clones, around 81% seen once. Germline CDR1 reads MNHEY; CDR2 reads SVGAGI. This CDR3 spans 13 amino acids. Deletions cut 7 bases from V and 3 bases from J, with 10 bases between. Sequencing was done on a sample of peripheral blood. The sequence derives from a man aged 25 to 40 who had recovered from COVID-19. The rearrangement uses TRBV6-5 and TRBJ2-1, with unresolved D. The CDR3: CASKERHYNEQFF. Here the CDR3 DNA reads TGTGCCAGCAAAGAGCGCCACTACAATGAGCAGTTCTTC.